This T cell receptor beta chain derives from a study of human T cells and chemical hapten exposure. The time point here: pre-sensitization, week 0. The sample's treatment: therapeutic diphenylcyclopropenone sensitization with weekly scalp DPC. TCRdb reanalysed the RACE reads using MiXCR and keeps one entry per CDR3 protein. The table has a few hundred thousand distinct CDR3 sequences, approximately 8.4% seen once. The sequence came from a woman in her 40s with alopecia areata. Some clones in this sample may be carry-over from other donors' samples. Here the sequenced sample was whole blood, taken in connection with sensitization to the hapten diphenylcyclopropenone (DPC).

The CDR3 protein is CASSQDGTTGELFF. In DNA form, the CDR3 reads TGCGCCAGCAGCCAAGACGGAACCACCGGGGAGCTGTTTTTT. The chain is built from TRBV5-1 and TRBJ2-2; D is ambiguous. Trimming pared 4 bases from V and 4 bases from J, leaving 11 bases between. The CDR3 runs to 14 residues. CDR1 SGHRS and CDR2 YFSETQ come from the germline V gene.